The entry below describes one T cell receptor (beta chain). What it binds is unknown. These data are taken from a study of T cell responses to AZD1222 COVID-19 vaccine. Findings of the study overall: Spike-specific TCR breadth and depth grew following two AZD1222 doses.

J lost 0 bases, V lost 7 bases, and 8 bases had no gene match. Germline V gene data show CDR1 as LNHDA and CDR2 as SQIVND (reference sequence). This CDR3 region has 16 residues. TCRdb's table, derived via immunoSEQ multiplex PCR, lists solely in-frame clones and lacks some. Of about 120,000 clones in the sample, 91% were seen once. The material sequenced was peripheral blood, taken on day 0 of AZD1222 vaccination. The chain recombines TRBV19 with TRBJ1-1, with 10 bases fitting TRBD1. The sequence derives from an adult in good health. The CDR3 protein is CASIARTGGLNTEAFF. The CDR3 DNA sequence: TGTGCCAGTATAGCTAGGACAGGGGGTTTGAACACTGAAGCTTTCTTT. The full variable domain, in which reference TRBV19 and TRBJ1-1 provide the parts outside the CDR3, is DGGITQSPKYLFRKEGQNVTLSCEQNLNHDAMYWYRQDPGQGLRLIYYSQIVNDFQKGDIAEGYSVSREKKESFPLTVTSAQKNPTAFYLCASIARTGGLNTEAFFGQGTRLTVV.